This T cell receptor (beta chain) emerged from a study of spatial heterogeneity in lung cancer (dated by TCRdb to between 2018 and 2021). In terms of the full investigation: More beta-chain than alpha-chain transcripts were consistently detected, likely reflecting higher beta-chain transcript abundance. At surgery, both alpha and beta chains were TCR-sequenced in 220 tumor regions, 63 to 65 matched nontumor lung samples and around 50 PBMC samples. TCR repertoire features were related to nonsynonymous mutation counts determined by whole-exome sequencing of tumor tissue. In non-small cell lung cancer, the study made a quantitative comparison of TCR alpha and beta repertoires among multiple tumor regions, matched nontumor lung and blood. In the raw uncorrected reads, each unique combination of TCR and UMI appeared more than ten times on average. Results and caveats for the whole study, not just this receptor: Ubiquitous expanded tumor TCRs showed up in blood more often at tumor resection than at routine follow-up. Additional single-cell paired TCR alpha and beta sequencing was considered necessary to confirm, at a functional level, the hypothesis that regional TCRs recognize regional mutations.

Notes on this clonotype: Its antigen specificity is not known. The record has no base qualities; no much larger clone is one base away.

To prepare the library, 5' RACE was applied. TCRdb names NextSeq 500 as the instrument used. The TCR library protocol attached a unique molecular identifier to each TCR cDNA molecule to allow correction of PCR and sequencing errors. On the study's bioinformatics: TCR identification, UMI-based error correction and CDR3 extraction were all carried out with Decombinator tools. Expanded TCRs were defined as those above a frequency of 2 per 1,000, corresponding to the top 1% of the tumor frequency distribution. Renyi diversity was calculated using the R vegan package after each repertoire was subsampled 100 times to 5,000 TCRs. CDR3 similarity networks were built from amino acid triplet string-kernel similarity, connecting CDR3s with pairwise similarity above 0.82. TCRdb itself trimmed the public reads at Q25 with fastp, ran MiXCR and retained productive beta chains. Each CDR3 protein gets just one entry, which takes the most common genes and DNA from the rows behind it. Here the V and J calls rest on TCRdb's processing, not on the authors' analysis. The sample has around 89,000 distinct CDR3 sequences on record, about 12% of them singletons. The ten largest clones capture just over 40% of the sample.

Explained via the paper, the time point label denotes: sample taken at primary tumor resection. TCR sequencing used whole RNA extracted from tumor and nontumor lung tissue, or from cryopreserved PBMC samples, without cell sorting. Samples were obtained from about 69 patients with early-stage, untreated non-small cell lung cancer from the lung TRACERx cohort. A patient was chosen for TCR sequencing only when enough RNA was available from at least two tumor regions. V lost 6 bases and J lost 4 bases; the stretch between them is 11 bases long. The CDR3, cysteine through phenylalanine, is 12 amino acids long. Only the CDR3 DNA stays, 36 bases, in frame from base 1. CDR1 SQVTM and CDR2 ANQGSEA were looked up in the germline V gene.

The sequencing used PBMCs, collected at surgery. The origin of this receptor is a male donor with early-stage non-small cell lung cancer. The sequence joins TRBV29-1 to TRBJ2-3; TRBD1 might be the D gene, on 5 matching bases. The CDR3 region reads CSVRQGSDTQYF. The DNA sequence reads TGCAGCGTGAGGCAGGGATCAGATACGCAGTATTTT.